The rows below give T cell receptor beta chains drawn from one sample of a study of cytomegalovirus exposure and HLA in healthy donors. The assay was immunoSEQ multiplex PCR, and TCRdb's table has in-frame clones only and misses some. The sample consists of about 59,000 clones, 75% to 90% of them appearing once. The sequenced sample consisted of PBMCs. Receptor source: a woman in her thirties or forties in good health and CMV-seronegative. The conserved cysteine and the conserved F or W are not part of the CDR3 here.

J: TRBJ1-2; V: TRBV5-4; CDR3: ASSPPGLSNYGYT
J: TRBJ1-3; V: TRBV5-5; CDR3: ASRVSSGNTIY
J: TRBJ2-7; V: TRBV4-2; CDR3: ASSQETSGSYEQY
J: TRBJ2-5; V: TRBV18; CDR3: ASSLRGERWETQY
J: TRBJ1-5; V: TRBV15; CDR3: ATSRAPSQPQH
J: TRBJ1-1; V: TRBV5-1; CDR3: ASSLDSRYTEAF
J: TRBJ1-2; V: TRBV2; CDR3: ASSEQGRDGYT
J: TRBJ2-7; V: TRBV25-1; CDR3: ASSEVGTLSYEQY
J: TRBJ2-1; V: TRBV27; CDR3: ASSLPTSTNEQF
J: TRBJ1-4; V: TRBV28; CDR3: ASSPGQGSGWEKLF
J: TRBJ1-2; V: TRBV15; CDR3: ATSRETAGHYGYT
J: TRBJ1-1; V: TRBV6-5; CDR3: ASRIGSEDTEAF
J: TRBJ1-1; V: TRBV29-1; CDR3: SVVNRVNTEAF
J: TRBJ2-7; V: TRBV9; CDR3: ASSADPGTRPYEQY
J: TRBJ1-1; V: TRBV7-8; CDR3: ASSGQGNTEAF
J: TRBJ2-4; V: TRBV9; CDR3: ASSVGGSTRENIQY
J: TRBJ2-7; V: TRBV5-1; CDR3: ASNLGQGAGEQY
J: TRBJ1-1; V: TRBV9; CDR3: ASSVGQLNTEAF
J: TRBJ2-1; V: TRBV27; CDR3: ASSLFSSAINEQF
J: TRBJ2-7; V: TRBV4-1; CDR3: ASSQVPSGKDEQY
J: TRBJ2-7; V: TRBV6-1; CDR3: ASTGTVSYEQY
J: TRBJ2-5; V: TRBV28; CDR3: ASSHRQGLQETQY
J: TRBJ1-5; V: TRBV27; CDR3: ASSTGGRGNQPQH
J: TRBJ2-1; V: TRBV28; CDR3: ASSLSLAVYNEQF
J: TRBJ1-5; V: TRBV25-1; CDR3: ASSGGGRNQPQH
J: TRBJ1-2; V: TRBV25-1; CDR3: ASSATGDGYT
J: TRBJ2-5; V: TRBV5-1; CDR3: ASSLARGRETQY
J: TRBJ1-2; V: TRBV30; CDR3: AWSRQGNGYT
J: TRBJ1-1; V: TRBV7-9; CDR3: ASSLVAGRTEAF
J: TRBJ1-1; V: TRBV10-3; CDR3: ATVDGGYTEAF